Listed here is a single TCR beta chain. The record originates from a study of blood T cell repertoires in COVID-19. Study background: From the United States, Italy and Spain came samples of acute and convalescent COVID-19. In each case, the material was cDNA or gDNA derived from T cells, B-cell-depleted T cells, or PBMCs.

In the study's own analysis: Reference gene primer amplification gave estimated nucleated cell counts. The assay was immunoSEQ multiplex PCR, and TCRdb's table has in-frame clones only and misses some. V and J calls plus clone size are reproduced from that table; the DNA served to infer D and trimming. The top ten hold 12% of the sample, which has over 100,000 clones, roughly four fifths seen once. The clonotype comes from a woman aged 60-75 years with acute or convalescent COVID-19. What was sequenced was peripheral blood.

DNA for the CDR3: TGCGCCAGCAGTGAGACGGCTAGCGGGGGGGCTTCCTACAATGAGCAGTTCTTC. This codes for CASSETASGGASYNEQFF. This rearrangement joins TRBV10-1 to TRBJ2-1; 12 positions agree with TRBD2. Germline assignment: CDR1 WNHNN and CDR2 SYGVQD (reference sequence). There are 18 residues in the CDR3. With V trimmed by 2 bases and J by 1 base, 6 bases remained unmatched.